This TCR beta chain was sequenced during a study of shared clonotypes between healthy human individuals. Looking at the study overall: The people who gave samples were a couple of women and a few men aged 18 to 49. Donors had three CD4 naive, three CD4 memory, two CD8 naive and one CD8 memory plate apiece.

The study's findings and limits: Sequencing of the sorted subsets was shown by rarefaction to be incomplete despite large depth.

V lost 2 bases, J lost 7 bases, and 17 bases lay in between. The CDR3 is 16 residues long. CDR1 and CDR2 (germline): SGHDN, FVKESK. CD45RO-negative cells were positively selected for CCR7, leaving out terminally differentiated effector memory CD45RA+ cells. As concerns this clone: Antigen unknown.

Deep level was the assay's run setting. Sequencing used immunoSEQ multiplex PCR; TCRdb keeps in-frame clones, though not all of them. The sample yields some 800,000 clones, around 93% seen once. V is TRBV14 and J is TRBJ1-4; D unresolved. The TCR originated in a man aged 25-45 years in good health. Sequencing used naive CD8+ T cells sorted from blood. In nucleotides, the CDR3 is TGTGCCAGCAGCCAAACCGGTTCAGTGTGGGCTGAAAAACTGTTTTTT. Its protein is CASSQTGSVWAEKLFF. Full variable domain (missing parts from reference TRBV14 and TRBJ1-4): EAGVTQFPSHSVIEKGQTVTLRCDPISGHDNLYWYRRVMGKEIKFLLHFVKESKQDESGMPNNRFLAERTGGTYSTLKVQPAELEDSGVYFCASSQTGSVWAEKLFFGSGTQLSVL.